One and the same sample provided the 27 T cell receptor beta chains below, sequenced in a study of cytomegalovirus exposure and HLA in healthy donors. The PCR had 60 Vbeta and 13 Jbeta primers. Profiled with immunoSEQ multiplex PCR; TCRdb holds only in-frame clones, not every one. Of approximately 160,000 clones in the sample, 65% to 85% were seen once. The material sequenced was PBMCs. All receptors derive from a woman aged 45-59 years in good health and CMV-seropositive.

V usage is TRBV9 and J usage is TRBJ2-5; TRBD1 is a possible D gene (5 bases). Germline V lookup: CDR1 SGDLS, CDR2 YYNGEE. The V gene lost 3 bases and the J gene lost 0 bases, with 12 bases spanning the gap. CDR3 size: 15 residues. CDR3 loop: CASSGRVGHQETQYF. CDR3 DNA sequence: TGTGCCAGCAGCGGGCGAGTGGGGCACCAAGAGACCCAGTACTTC.

This chain links TRBV5-4 with TRBJ2-1; TRBD1 matches 8 bases. V shed 4 bases and J 4 bases; nucleotides not matched to a gene: 16. The CDR3 sequence is 18 residues long. CDR1 is SGHNT and CDR2 is YYREEE in the germline V gene (reference sequence). The CDR3 loop is CASSVVSLGRGPYNEQFF. CDR3 sequence (DNA): TGTGCCAGCAGCGTCGTTTCTTTGGGCAGGGGGCCGTACAATGAGCAGTTCTTC.

The V call is TRBV4-2, the J call TRBJ2-1; 10 nucleotides align to TRBD2. The CDR3 is 16 amino acids. With V trimmed by 2 bases and J by 6 bases, 7 bases remained unmatched. Germline CDR1 and CDR2: LGHNA and YNFKEQ. The CDR3 is CASSQMGLAMSNEQFF. CDR3 DNA sequence: TGTGCCAGCAGCCAAATGGGACTAGCGATGAGCAATGAGCAGTTCTTC.

This chain joins TRBV11-3 and TRBJ2-1; TRBD2 matches 7 bases. Germline values: CDR1 SGHNT, CDR2 YENEEA. V was pared by 2 bases and J by 5 bases, with 6 bases of the junction left unmatched. The CDR3 runs to 15 residues. The CDR3 DNA is TGTGCCAGCAGCTTACATCTAGCGGCTCACAATGAGCAGTTCTTC. Its protein is CASSLHLAAHNEQFF.

This rearrangement joins TRBV5-4 to TRBJ2-3, with TRBD2 matching 10 bases. Per germline, CDR1 SGHNT and CDR2 YYREEE (reference sequence). The trim removed 10 bases at V and 6 bases at J, leaving 14 bases unmatched. The CDR3 extends over 15 amino acids. In DNA, the CDR3 is TGTGCCTTTGTAGGAGCGGGGGGGCAAACGGATACGCAGTATTTT. This encodes CAFVGAGGQTDTQYF.

This clone appeared once. This chain uses TRBV12-2 with TRBJ2-1; the table names TRBD2, a call not compared with the DNA. TRBV12-2 is a pseudogene locus. The CDR3 loop spans 17 amino acids. The CDR3 DNA sequence: TGTGCAAGTCGCTTTTACTTGGTAGCGGGGGGGCTGATTGAGCAGTTCTTC. It yields the protein CASRFYLVAGGLIEQFF.

This sequence joins TRBV10-3 and TRBJ1-1; 9 bases align to TRBD1. The CDR3 spans 13 residues. Unmatched junction bases numbered 9, after V lost 10 bases and J lost 6 bases. Germline CDR1 is ENHRY and CDR2 is SYGVKD. The CDR3 sequence: CATGQGYNPEAFF. The CDR3 DNA reads as TGTGCCACGGGACAGGGTTATAACCCTGAAGCTTTCTTT.

The rearrangement joins TRBV19 to TRBJ1-2; 7 nucleotides agree with TRBD1. With V trimmed by 4 bases and J by 2 bases, 4 bases remained unmatched. Germline assignment: CDR1 LNHDA and CDR2 SQIVND (reference sequence). The length of the CDR3 is 14 residues. As DNA, the CDR3 is TGTGCCAGTAGTAAAGACAGGGTGAACTATGGCTACACCTTC. Translated: CASSKDRVNYGYTF.

The chain uses TRBV21-1 and TRBJ2-7; the DNA was not compared with TRBD2, the D call given in the table. TRBV21-1 is described as a pseudogene. The CDR3 spans 16 residues. The CDR3 region has the DNA TGTGCCAGCAGCTCGGGGGACGGGAGCGGTTCCTACGAGCAGTACTTC. It is translated as CASSSGDGSGSYEQYF.

The rearrangement joins TRBV30 to TRBJ1-5; D not resolved. The CDR3 runs to 13 residues. CDR1 and CDR2 from the germline V gene are GTSNPN and SVGIG (reference sequence). Trimming left V 2 bases short and J 10 bases short, with 15 bases between. The CDR3 bases are TGTGCCTGGAGTCGGCAGCGGGAAGAACCCCAGCATTTT. Its translation: CAWSRQREEPQHF.

This clone was observed once. This chain connects TRBV27 to TRBJ2-7; 8 bases are a match to TRBD2. CDR1 and CDR2 from the germline V gene are MNHEY and SMNVEV (reference sequence). The CDR3 is 14 residues long. The junction had 11 bases not matched to a gene; V was cut back by 6 bases and J by 7 bases. The CDR3 DNA reads TGTGCCAGCAGCCAGACTAGCGTGGATTCGGAGCAGTACTTC. It codes for CASSQTSVDSEQYF.

The J gene is TRBJ2-1, the V gene TRBV7-3; D might be TRBD1 (5 bases). Germline V gene sequence: CDR1 SGHTA, CDR2 FQGTGA. V was pared by 0 bases and J by 2 bases, with 8 bases between. The CDR3 spans 15 residues. The CDR3 DNA reads as TGTGCCAGCAGCTTAACTCAGGGTACCTACAATGAGCAGTTCTTC. It translates to CASSLTQGTYNEQFF.

This chain uses TRBV18 with TRBJ2-7, with D possibly matching TRBD1 (8 bases). Looked up from germline, CDR1 is KGHSH and CDR2 is LQKENI. This CDR3 has 17 amino acids. Trimming cost V 3 bases and J 0 bases, with 18 bases left between them. The CDR3 nucleotides read TGTGCCAGCTCACCCCCACGGACAGGGACTATCTCCTACGAGCAGTACTTC. This translates into CASSPPRTGTISYEQYF.

This chain joins TRBV7-2 and TRBJ1-6; D not resolved. CDR1 is SGHTA and CDR2 is FQGNSA in the germline V gene. Trimming cost V 7 bases and J 8 bases, with 15 bases left between them. The CDR3 runs to 14 residues. This CDR3 is CASTKRRVDSPLHF. CDR3 in DNA: TGTGCCAGCACGAAGAGGAGGGTTGATTCACCCCTCCACTTT.

This rearrangement joins TRBV29-1 to TRBJ2-5; D unresolved. With 0 bases removed from V and 3 bases from J, the gap between germline ends came to 5 bases. The CDR3 covers 12 residues. CDR1 is SQVTM, CDR2 ANQGSEA, per germline. The CDR3 here is CSVEEAEETQYF. DNA for the CDR3: TGCAGCGTTGAAGAGGCGGAAGAGACCCAGTACTTC.

V gene TRBV5-8 combines with J gene TRBJ2-3, with 9 bases fitting TRBD1. With 0 bases clipped from V and 3 bases from J, the junction kept 8 bases outside the gene matches. CDR1 is SGHTS and CDR2 is YDEGEE in the germline V gene. This CDR3 spans 17 amino acids. CDR3 residues: CASSLGTGDTWTDTQYF. CDR3 DNA: TGTGCCAGCAGCTTGGGGACAGGGGATACCTGGACAGATACGCAGTATTTT. The variable domain in full, with the rest retrieved from reference TRBV5-8 and TRBJ2-3, is EAGVTQSPTHLIKTRGQQATLRCSPISGHTSVYWYQQALGLGLQFLLWYDEGEERNRGNFPPRFSGRQFPNYSSELNVNALELEDSALYLCASSLGTGDTWTDTQYFGPGTRLTVL.

The chain employs TRBV7-2 and TRBJ1-5; possibly TRBD1 for D (5 bases). Looked up from germline, CDR1 is SGHTA and CDR2 is FQGNSA. The CDR3 contains 13 residues. Between the trimmed V and J ends, which lost 1 base and 12 bases, there was a span of 13 bases. Written as DNA, the CDR3 is TGTGCCAGCAGCTTAGAGGACGGGGGGAGCCAGCATTTT. Translation: CASSLEDGGSQHF.

This chain joins TRBV29-1 and TRBJ1-1, with 7 bases fitting TRBD1. The CDR3 consists of 13 residues. Germline values: CDR1 SQVTM, CDR2 ANQGSEA. J gave up 7 bases and V 6 bases, and 11 bases lay outside the gene matches. The CDR3, as DNA: TGCAGCGTCATCCAAGGGGGCCGTTATGAAGCTTTCTTT. This encodes CSVIQGGRYEAFF. The variable domain in full, completed from reference TRBV29-1 and TRBJ1-1, reads SAVISQKPSRDICQRGTSLTIQCQVDSQVTMMFWYRQQPGQSLTLIATANQGSEATYESGFVIDKFPISRPNLTFSTLTVSNMSPEDSSIYLCSVIQGGRYEAFFGQGTRLTVV.

The chain recombines TRBV15 with TRBJ2-5; D not resolved. The germline V and J ends were trimmed by 2 bases and 4 bases, with 14 bases remaining between them. Germline assignment: CDR1 LNHNV and CDR2 YYDKDF (reference sequence). The CDR3 covers 15 residues. The CDR3, as DNA: TGTGCCACCAGCAGACCTTCGGGTTTAAGAGAGACCCAGTACTTC. It is translated as CATSRPSGLRETQYF.

V is TRBV4-3 and J is TRBJ2-7; 9 bases match TRBD2. In germline, CDR1 is LGHNA, CDR2 YSLEER. CDR3 length: 15 amino acids. With V trimmed by 1 base and J by 1 base, 2 bases remained unmatched. The CDR3 protein is CASSQGAGGSYEQYF. The CDR3 DNA reads TGCGCCAGCAGCCAAGGCGCGGGAGGGTCCTACGAGCAGTACTTC.

This clone showed up just once. The V gene is TRBV19, the J gene TRBJ1-5, with 7 positions matching TRBD1. V lost 4 bases and J lost 2; bases outside the gene matches: 2. Looked up from germline, CDR1 is LNHDA and CDR2 is SQIVND (reference sequence). There are 14 residues in the CDR3. CDR3 loop: CASSRQGGNQPQHF. The CDR3, as DNA: TGTGCCAGTAGTAGACAGGGTGGCAATCAGCCCCAGCATTTT.

CDR3 in DNA: TGTGCCAGCAGCTTCTCTTGGACAGGGGAAATAGAGCAGTACTTC. It specifies CASSFSWTGEIEQYF. The J gene is TRBJ2-7, the V gene TRBV7-6; 9 bases align to TRBD1. The V gene end was trimmed by 3 bases and the J gene end by 7 bases; junction bases not matched to a gene: 10. The germline V gene encodes CDR1 SGHVS and CDR2 FNYEAQ. This CDR3 comprises 15 residues.

The chain couples TRBV9 to TRBJ2-1; 10 nucleotides agree with TRBD2. Per the germline V gene, CDR1 is SGDLS and CDR2 is YYNGEE. This CDR3 has 14 residues. After removal of 0 bases from V and 7 bases from J, the junction contained 1 base not matched to a gene. CDR3 in DNA: TGTGCCAGCAGCGTAGTGACTAGCGGGAATGAGCAGTTCTTC. Amino acids: CASSVVTSGNEQFF.

The V call is TRBV5-4, the J call TRBJ1-1, with TRBD1 as a possible D gene (6 bases). This CDR3 is 15 amino acids long. Trimming pared 4 bases from V and 1 base from J, leaving 14 bases between. Per the germline V gene, CDR1 is SGHNT and CDR2 is YYREEE (reference sequence). The CDR3 DNA sequence: TGTGCCAGCAGCACCAGGGGCGGGAGGAACACTGAAGCTTTCTTT. This codes for CASSTRGGRNTEAFF.

This rearrangement joins TRBV29-1 to TRBJ1-1, with 8 bases aligning to TRBD1. The CDR3 runs 14 residues. Germline V gene sequence: CDR1 SQVTM, CDR2 ANQGSEA. V shed 7 bases and J 4 bases; nucleotides not matched to a gene: 11. DNA for the CDR3: TGCAGCGAGAAGACAGGGGCGGTGGGCACTGAAGCTTTCTTT. Translating gives CSEKTGAVGTEAFF.

This chain joins TRBV11-2 and TRBJ1-2; D is undetermined. The CDR3 has 12 residues. Trimming cost V 5 bases and J 4 bases, with 8 bases left between them. The germline CDR1 and CDR2 sequences are SGHAT and FQNNGV. CDR3 amino acids: CASSLGPYGYTF. The CDR3 DNA is TGTGCCAGCAGCCTCGGTCCCTATGGCTACACCTTC.

About this clone: One junction end does not reproduce the germline sequence, and a read error may be involved. The chain is built from TRBV7-2 and TRBJ2-3; D unclear. The CDR3 length is 15 residues. Germline V CDR1 and CDR2: SGHTA, FQGNSA. CDR3 in amino acids: CASRLARSRADTQYF. DNA of the CDR3: TGTGCCAGCAGGTTAGCCCGGTCCCGGGCAGATACGCAGTATTTT. The full variable domain, its missing parts supplied by reference TRBV7-2 and TRBJ2-3, is GAGVSQSPSNKVTEKGKDVELRCDPISGHTALYWYRQSLGQGLEFLIYFQGNSAPDKSGLPSDRFSAERTGGSVSTLTIQRTQQEDSAVYLCASRLARSRADTQYFGPGTRLTVL.